The rows below give T cell receptor beta chains drawn from one sample of a study of blood T cell repertoires in COVID-19. Sequencing was performed with immunoSEQ multiplex PCR; in TCRdb, only in-frame clones are kept and a portion is missing. This sample has 200,000 to 250,000 clones, with about 90% found just once. The sample taken for sequencing was PBMCs or T cells enriched from blood (not recorded which). All receptors come from a man aged 30-40 years who had recovered from COVID-19. CDR3s include the opening cysteine and the closing phenylalanine or tryptophan. A D gene is named only where the DNA matches it firmly. The size entry is marked missing in some rows and otherwise reads once, few, many or a size class.

J: TRBJ1-5
V: TRBV5-1
size: NA
D: TRBD1
DNA: TGCGCCAGCAGCTTGGGGCAGGGGGCGAATCAGCCCCAGCATTTT
CDR3: CASSLGQGANQPQHF

J: TRBJ2-1
V: TRBV19
size: NA
D: TRBD2
DNA: TGTGCCAGTAGTGAGACTAGCCGGAGCTACAATGAGCAGTTCTTC
CDR3: CASSETSRSYNEQFF

J: TRBJ1-2
V: TRBV25-1
size: many
D: NA
DNA: TGTGCCAGCCGCCTAGCAAACTATGGCTACACCTTC
CDR3: CASRLANYGYTF

J: TRBJ2-7
V: TRBV6-2/TRBV6-3
size: NA
D: NA
DNA: TGTGCCAGCAGTTATGGCCTCTACGAGCAGTACTTC
CDR3: CASSYGLYEQYF

J: TRBJ2-1
V: TRBV13
size: once
D: TRBD2
DNA: TGTGCCAGCAGCTTACAGCGGGGCAATGAGCAGTTCTTC
CDR3: CASSLQRGNEQFF

J: TRBJ2-3
V: TRBV28
size: NA
D: TRBD1
DNA: TGTGCCAGCAGTGTGGGCGGGACAGGCGGAGATACGCAGTATTTT
CDR3: CASSVGGTGGDTQYF

J: TRBJ1-2
V: TRBV7-2
size: NA
D: TRBD1
DNA: TGTGCCAGCAGCGTCGGACAGGATGCAATCTATGGCTACACCTTC
CDR3: CASSVGQDAIYGYTF

J: TRBJ1-6
V: TRBV6-6
size: NA
D: NA
DNA: TGTGCGGGAGGTTCACCCCTCCACTTT
CDR3: CAGGSPLHF

J: TRBJ2-3
V: TRBV3-1/TRBV3-2
size: NA
D: TRBD2
DNA: TGTGCCAGCAGCCAAATCGAGCGGGGGGGCACAGATACGCAGTATTTT
CDR3: CASSQIERGGTDTQYF

J: TRBJ1-2
V: TRBV6-2/TRBV6-3
size: NA
D: TRBD1
DNA: TGTGCCAGCAGCGCTCCGACAGGGAATGGCTACACCTTC
CDR3: CASSAPTGNGYTF

J: TRBJ2-1
V: TRBV7-9
size: NA
D: NA
DNA: TGTGCCAGCAGAGGACGGACACCCTACAATGAGCAGTTCTTC
CDR3: CASRGRTPYNEQFF

J: TRBJ1-1
V: TRBV29-1
size: NA
D: TRBD1
DNA: TGCAGCGTTGATGGGACAGGGGGCACTGAAGCTTTCTTT
CDR3: CSVDGTGGTEAFF

J: TRBJ2-1
V: TRBV28
size: few
D: NA
DNA: TGTGCCAGCAGTTTCCAGAGTCAGGGGTCTAATGAGCAGTTCTTC
CDR3: CASSFQSQGSNEQFF

J: TRBJ2-1
V: TRBV27
size: NA
D: TRBD2
DNA: TGTGCCAGCAGTCCTTTAGCGGGAGGGGGCAATGAGCAGTTCTTC
CDR3: CASSPLAGGGNEQFF

J: TRBJ2-7
V: TRBV7-9
size: once
D: NA
DNA: TGTGCCAGCAGCTTAATGGCTGGGGCGGACTACGAGCAGTACTTC
CDR3: CASSLMAGADYEQYF

J: TRBJ1-1
V: TRBV6-5
size: NA
D: NA
DNA: TGTGCCAGCAGGGAGGTTGAAGCTTTCTTT
CDR3: CASREVEAFF

J: TRBJ2-1
V: TRBV24-1
size: NA
D: NA
DNA: TGTGCCACCAGTGACCCCTCAGACAATGAGCAGTTCTTC
CDR3: CATSDPSDNEQFF

J: TRBJ2-7
V: TRBV4-3
size: NA
D: TRBD1
DNA: TGCGCCAGCAGCCCTCGACAGGGAATCTACGAGCAGTACTTC
CDR3: CASSPRQGIYEQYF

J: TRBJ2-6
V: TRBV3-1/TRBV3-2
size: NA
D: NA
DNA: TGTGCCAGCAGCTCCATTGGGGCCAACGTCCTGACTTTC
CDR3: CASSSIGANVLTF

J: TRBJ2-3
V: TRBV5-1
size: NA
D: TRBD2
DNA: TGCGCCAGCATCGGACTAGCGGGAGGAGATACGCAGTATTTT
CDR3: CASIGLAGGDTQYF

J: TRBJ1-1
V: TRBV19
size: NA
D: TRBD1
DNA: TGTGCCAGTAGCCCCCCCTGGGACAGGGGGCGAGTGAACACTGAAGCTTTCTTT
CDR3: CASSPPWDRGRVNTEAFF

J: TRBJ1-2
V: TRBV7-2
size: once
D: TRBD1
DNA: TGTGCCAGCAGCTCCCTGACCCCGGACAGGAACTATGGCTACACCTTC
CDR3: CASSSLTPDRNYGYTF

J: TRBJ1-6
V: TRBV30
size: once
D: NA
DNA: TGTGCCTGGAGTGTGGGTCAGGGGAAGTCACCCCTCCACTTT
CDR3: CAWSVGQGKSPLHF

J: TRBJ2-4
V: TRBV5-1
size: NA
D: TRBD1
DNA: TGCGCCAGCAGCGCCGACAGGGGGGACATTCAGTACTTC
CDR3: CASSADRGDIQYF

J: TRBJ2-7
V: TRBV12-5
size: few
D: TRBD2
DNA: TGTGCTAGTGGTCCCCGCCAGCTGCCCCGTATACTAGCGGGGGGACAAGAGTCCTACGAGCAGTACTTC
CDR3: CASGPRQLPRILAGGQESYEQYF

J: TRBJ1-5
V: TRBV30
size: NA
D: NA
DNA: TGTGCCTGGGCCCGACAGGACGGCAATCAGCCCCAGCATTTT
CDR3: CAWARQDGNQPQHF

J: TRBJ1-4
V: TRBV11-1
size: once
D: NA
DNA: TGTGCCAGCAGCCGAGACAGAAACGAGGAAAAACTGTTTTTT
CDR3: CASSRDRNEEKLFF

J: TRBJ1-1
V: TRBV7-9
size: NA
D: TRBD1
DNA: TGTGCCAGCAGCTTAGTAGGGACAGGGATTTTAAACACTGAAGCTTTCTTT
CDR3: CASSLVGTGILNTEAFF

J: TRBJ1-1
V: TRBV3-1/TRBV3-2
size: NA
D: NA
DNA: TGTGCCAGCAGCCAAGATTCGGGAGTGGCAGCTAGAGAAGCTTTCTTT
CDR3: CASSQDSGVAAREAFF

J: TRBJ1-6
V: TRBV25-1
size: NA
D: TRBD1
DNA: TGTGCCAGCATGGGACAGGGGGTAAGCTCCTATAATTCACCCCTCCACTTT
CDR3: CASMGQGVSSYNSPLHF

J: TRBJ2-7
V: TRBV3-1/TRBV3-2
size: NA
D: NA
DNA: TGTGCCAGCAGCCAGGGGTTGCGGGCTGTCTCCTACGAGCAGTACTTC
CDR3: CASSQGLRAVSYEQYF

J: TRBJ2-7
V: TRBV29-1
size: NA
D: NA
DNA: TGCAGCGTTGGTTTGGGGCTGTCCTACGAGCAGTACTTC
CDR3: CSVGLGLSYEQYF

J: TRBJ1-2
V: TRBV10-3
size: once
D: TRBD1
DNA: TGTGCCGCCCAACCAGGGGGCTATGGCTACACCTTC
CDR3: CAAQPGGYGYTF

J: TRBJ1-1
V: TRBV28
size: NA
D: NA
DNA: TGTGCCAGCAGTGGAGACAACACTGAAGCTTTCTTT
CDR3: CASSGDNTEAFF

J: TRBJ1-1
V: TRBV19
size: NA
D: NA
DNA: TGTGCCAGTGAGTCTGGGGGCGCGATTGGAACTGAAGCTTTCTTT
CDR3: CASESGGAIGTEAFF

J: TRBJ2-7
V: TRBV6-5
size: NA
D: NA
DNA: TGTGCCAGCAGTTACCTAGGACAGCATTACGAGCAGTACTTC
CDR3: CASSYLGQHYEQYF